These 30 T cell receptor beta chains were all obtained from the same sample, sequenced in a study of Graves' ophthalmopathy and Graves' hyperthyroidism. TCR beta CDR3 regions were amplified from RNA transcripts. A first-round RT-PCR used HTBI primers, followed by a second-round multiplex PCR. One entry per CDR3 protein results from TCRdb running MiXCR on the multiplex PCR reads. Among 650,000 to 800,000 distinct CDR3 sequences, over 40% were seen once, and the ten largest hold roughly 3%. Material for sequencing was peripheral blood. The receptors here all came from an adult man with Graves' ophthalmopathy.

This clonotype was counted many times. This chain's CDR3 is CSAQDRTGGYTF. In nucleotides, the CDR3 is TGCAGTGCTCAGGACAGGACGGGAGGCTACACCTTC. The chain employs TRBV20-1 and TRBJ1-2, with 7 bases that match TRBD1. The CDR3 runs 12 residues. The junction had 8 bases not matched to a gene; V was cut back by 5 bases and J by 8 bases. CDR1 and CDR2 (germline): DFQATT, SNEGSKA (reference sequence).

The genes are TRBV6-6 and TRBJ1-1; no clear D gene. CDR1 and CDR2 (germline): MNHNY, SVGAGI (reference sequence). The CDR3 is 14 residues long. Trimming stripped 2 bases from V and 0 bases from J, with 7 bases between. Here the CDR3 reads CASSYSEMNTEAFF. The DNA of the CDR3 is TGTGCCAGCAGTTACAGTGAGATGAACACTGAAGCTTTCTTT.

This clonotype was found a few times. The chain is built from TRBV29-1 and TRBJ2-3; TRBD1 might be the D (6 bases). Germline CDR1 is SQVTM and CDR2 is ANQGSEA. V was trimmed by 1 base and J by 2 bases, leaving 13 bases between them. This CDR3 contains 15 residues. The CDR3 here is CSVEGDWTDTDTQYF. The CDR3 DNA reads TGCAGCGTTGAAGGGGATTGGACAGACACAGATACGCAGTATTTT.

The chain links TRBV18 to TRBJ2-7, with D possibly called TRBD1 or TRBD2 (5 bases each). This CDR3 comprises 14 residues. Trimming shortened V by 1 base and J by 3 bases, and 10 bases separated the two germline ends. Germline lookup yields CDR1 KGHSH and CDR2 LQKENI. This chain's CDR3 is CASSPQGTNYEQYF. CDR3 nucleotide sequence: TGTGCCAGCTCACCACAGGGGACCAACTACGAGCAGTACTTC.

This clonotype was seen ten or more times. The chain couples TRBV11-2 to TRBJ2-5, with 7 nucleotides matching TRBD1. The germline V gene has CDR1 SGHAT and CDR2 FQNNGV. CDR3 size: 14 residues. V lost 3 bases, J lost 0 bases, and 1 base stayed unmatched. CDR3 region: CASSFGTDQETQYF. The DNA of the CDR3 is TGTGCCAGCAGCTTTGGGACAGACCAAGAGACCCAGTACTTC. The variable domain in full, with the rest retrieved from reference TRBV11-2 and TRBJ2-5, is EAGVAQSPRYKIIEKRQSVAFWCNPISGHATLYWYQQILGQGPKLLIQFQNNGVVDDSQLPKDRFSAERLKGVDSTLKIQPAKLEDSAVYLCASSFGTDQETQYFGPGTRLLVL.

CDR3 region: CASSLEPRPGQIGPEAFF. CDR3 bases: TGTGCCAGCAGTTTAGAGCCTAGGCCGGGACAGATAGGACCTGAAGCTTTCTTT. This chain connects TRBV25-1 to TRBJ1-1; 7 bases fit TRBD1. CDR3 length equals 18 residues. Germline V gene lookup returns CDR1 MGHDK and CDR2 SYGVNS. Losses at the gene ends were 5 bases for V and 6 bases for J; bases not matched to a gene: 21.

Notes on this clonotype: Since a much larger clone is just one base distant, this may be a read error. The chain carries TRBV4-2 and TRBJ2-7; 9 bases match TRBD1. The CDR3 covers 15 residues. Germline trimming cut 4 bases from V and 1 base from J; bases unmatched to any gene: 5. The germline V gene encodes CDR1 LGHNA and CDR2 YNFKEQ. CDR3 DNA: TGTGCCAGCAGCCCTAAAGGACAGGGGTCCTACGAGCAGTACTTC. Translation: CASSPKGQGSYEQYF.

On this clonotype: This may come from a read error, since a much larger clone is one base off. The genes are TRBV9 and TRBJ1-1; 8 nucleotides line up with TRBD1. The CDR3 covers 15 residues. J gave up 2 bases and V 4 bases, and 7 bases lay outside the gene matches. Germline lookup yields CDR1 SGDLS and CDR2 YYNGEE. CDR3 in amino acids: CASSTGGTGNTEAFF. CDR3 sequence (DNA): TGTGCCAGCAGCACCGGGGGGACAGGAAACACTGAAGCTTTCTTT.

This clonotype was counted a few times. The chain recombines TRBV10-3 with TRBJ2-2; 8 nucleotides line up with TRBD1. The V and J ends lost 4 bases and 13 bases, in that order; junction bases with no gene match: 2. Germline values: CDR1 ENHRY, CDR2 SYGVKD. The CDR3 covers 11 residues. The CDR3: CAISGQGSLFF. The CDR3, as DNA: TGTGCCATCAGTGGACAGGGGTCGCTGTTTTTT.

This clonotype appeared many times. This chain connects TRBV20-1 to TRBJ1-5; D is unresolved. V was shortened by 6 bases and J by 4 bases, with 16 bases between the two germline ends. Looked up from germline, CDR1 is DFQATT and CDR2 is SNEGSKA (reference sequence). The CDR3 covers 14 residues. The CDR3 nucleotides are TGCAGTGCGAAGAGGAGGTCGGGTAATCAGCCCCAGCATTTT. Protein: CSAKRRSGNQPQHF.

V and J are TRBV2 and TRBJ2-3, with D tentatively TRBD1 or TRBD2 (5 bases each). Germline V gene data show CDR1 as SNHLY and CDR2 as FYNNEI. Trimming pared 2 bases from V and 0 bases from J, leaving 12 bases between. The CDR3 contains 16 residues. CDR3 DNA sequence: TGTGCCAGCAGTGAAAGGGACCGAGTCAGCACAGATACGCAGTATTTT. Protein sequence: CASSERDRVSTDTQYF.

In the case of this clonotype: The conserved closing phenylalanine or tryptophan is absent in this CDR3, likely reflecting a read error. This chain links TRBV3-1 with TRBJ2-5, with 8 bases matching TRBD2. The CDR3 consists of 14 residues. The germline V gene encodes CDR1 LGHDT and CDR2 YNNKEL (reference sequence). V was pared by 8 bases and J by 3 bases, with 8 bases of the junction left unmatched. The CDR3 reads CASSPSGGEETQYS. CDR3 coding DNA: TGTGCCAGCTCACCGTCCGGGGGGGAAGAGACCCAGTACTCC.

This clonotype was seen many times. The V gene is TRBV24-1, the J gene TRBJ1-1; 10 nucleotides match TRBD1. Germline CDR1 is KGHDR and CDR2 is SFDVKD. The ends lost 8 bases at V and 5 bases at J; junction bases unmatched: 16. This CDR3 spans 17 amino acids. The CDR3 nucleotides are TGTGCCACCACCAATCCCGGGACAGGGGTACGAGGAACTGAAGCTTTCTTT. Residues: CATTNPGTGVRGTEAFF.

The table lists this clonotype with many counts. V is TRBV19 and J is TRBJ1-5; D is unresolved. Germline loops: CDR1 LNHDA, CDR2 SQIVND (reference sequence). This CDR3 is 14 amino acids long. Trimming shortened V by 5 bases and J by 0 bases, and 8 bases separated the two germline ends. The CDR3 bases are TGTGCCAGTAGTTTCGGTAATAGCAATCAGCCCCAGCATTTT. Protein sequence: CASSFGNSNQPQHF. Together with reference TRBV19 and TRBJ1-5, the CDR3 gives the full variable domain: DGGITQSPKYLFRKEGQNVTLSCEQNLNHDAMYWYRQDPGQGLRLIYYSQIVNDFQKGDIAEGYSVSREKKESFPLTVTSAQKNPTAFYLCASSFGNSNQPQHFGDGTRLSIL.

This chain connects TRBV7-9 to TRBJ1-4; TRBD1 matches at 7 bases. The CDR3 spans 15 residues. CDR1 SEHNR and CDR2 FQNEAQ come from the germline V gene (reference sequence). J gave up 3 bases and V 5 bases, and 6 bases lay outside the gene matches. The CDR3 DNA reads TGTGCCAGCAGCCCCGGACAGGAGGCTAATGAAAAACTGTTTTTT. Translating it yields CASSPGQEANEKLFF.

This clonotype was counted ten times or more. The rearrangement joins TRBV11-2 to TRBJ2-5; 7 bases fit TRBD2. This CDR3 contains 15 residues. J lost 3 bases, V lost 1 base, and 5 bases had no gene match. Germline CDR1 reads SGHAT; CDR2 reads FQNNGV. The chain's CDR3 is CASSLGPGLKETQYF. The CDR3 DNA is TGTGCCAGCAGCTTAGGACCGGGACTAAAAGAGACCCAGTACTTC.

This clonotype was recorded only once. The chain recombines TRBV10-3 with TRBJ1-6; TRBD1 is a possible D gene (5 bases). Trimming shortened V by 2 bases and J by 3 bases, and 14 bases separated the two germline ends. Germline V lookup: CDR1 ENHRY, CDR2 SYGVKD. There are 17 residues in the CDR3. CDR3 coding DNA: TGTGCCATCAGTGAGGGACCGGGACTGTTCTATAATTCACCCCTCCACTTT. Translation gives CAISEGPGLFYNSPLHF.

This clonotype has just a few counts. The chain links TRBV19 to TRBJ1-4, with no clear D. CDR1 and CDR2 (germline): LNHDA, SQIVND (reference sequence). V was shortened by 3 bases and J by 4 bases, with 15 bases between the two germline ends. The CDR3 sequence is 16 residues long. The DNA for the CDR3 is TGTGCCAGTAGTATCCATAGGACCTCTCTTAATGAAAAACTGTTTTTT. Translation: CASSIHRTSLNEKLFF.

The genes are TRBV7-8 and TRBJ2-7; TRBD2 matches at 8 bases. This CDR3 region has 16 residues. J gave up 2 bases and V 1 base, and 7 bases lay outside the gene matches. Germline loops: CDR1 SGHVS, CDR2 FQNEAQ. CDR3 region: CASSLVAGGLTYEQYF. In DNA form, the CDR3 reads TGTGCCAGCAGCTTAGTGGCGGGGGGACTCACCTACGAGCAGTACTTC.

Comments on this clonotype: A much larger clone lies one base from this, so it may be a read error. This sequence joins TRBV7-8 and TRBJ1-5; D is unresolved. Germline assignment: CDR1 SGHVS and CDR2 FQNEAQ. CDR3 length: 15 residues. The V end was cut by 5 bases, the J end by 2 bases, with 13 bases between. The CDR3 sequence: CASSPGRFGNQPQHF. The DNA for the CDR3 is TGTGCCAGCAGCCCAGGACGGTTTGGCAATCAGCCCCAGCATTTT. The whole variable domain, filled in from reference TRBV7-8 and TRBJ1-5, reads GAGVSQSPRYKVAKRGQDVALRCDPISGHVSLFWYQQALGQGPEFLTYFQNEAQLDKSGLPSDRFFAERPEGSVSTLKIQRTQQEDSAVYLCASSPGRFGNQPQHFGDGTRLSIL.

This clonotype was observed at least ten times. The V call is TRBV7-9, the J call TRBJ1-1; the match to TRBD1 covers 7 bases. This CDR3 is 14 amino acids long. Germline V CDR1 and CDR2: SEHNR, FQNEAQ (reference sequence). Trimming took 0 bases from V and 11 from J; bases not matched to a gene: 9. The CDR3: CASSLAQRGGRAFF. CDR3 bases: TGTGCCAGCAGCTTAGCGCAACGAGGGGGCCGGGCTTTCTTT.

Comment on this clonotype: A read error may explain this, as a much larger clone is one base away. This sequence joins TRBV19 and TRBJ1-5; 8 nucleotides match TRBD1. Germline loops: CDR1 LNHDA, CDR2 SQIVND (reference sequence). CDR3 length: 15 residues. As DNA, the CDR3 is TGTGCCAGTAGTATCTGGGACAGGCCCAATCAGCTCCAGCATTTT. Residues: CASSIWDRPNQLQHF.

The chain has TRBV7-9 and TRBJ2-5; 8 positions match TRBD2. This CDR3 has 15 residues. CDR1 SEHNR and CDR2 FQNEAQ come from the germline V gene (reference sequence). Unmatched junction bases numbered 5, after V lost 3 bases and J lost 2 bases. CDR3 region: CASSFWTSRQETQYF. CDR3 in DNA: TGTGCCAGCAGCTTTTGGACTAGCAGACAAGAGACCCAGTACTTC.

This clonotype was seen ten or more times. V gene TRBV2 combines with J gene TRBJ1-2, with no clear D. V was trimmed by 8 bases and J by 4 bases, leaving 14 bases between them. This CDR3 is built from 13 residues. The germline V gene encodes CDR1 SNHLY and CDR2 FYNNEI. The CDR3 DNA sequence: TGTGCCAGCGAAATGAACTATATCTATGGCTACACCTTC. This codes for CASEMNYIYGYTF. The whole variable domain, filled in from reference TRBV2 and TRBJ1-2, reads EPEVTQTPSHQVTQMGQEVILRCVPISNHLYFYWYRQILGQKVEFLVSFYNNEISEKSEIFDDQFSVERPDGSNFTLKIRSTKLEDSAMYFCASEMNYIYGYTFGSGTRLTVV.

The DNA for the CDR3 is TGCGCCAGCAGTGAGCTCCGCAATGAGCAGTTCTTC. Its translation: CASSELRNEQFF. This rearrangement joins TRBV10-2 to TRBJ2-1; the D is unclear. This CDR3 has 12 residues. V dropped 2 bases and J dropped 6 bases, with 5 bases sitting between them. CDR1 and CDR2 from the germline V gene are WSHSY and SAAADI.

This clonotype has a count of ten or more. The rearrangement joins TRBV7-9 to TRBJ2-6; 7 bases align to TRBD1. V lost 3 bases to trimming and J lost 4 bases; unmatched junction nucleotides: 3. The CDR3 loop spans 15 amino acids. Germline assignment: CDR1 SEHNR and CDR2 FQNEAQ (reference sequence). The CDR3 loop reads CASSFRGSGANVLTF. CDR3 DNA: TGTGCCAGCAGCTTCAGGGGGTCCGGGGCCAACGTCCTGACTTTC.

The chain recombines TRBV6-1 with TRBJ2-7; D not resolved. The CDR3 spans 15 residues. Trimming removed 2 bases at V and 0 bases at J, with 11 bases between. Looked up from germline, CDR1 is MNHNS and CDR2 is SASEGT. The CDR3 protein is CASSESDGSSYEQYF. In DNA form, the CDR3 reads TGTGCCAGCAGTGAATCGGATGGTAGCTCCTACGAGCAGTACTTC.

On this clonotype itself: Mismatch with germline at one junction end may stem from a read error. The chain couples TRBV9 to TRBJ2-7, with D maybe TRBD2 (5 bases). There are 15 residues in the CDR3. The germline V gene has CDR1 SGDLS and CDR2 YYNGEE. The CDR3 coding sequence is TGTGCCAGCTGCGTAGGGAGTGGTAGGCCCTACGAGCAGTACTTC. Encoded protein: CASCVGSGRPYEQYF.

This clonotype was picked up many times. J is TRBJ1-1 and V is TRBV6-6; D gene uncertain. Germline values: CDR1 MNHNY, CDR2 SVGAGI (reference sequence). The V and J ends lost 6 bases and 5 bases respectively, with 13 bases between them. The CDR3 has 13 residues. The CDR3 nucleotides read TGTGCCAGCAGGGGTGGGAGCGGGACTGAAGCTTTCTTT. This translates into CASRGGSGTEAFF.

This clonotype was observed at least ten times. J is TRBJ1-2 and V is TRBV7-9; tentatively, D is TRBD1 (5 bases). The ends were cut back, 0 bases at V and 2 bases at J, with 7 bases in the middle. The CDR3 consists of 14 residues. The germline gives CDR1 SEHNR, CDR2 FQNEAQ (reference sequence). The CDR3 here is CASSLAEGNYGYTF. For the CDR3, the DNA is TGTGCCAGCAGCTTAGCGGAGGGGAACTATGGCTACACCTTC.